This entry lists 2 T cell receptor beta chains sequenced from one sample in a study of regulatory T cells in long-lasting Graves disease. Time point denoted: persistent/refractory GD, antithyroid drugs over 5 years with positive TRAb. The TCR library was made from RNA that had been extracted from PBMCs in TRIzol. CDR3 regions were amplified by Arm-PCR using iRepertoire HTBI primers to build TCR beta libraries. TCRdb independently ran MiXCR on the multiplex PCR reads; one entry per CDR3 protein. The table includes more than 650,000 distinct CDR3 sequences, 30% detected once. The sample was peripheral blood mononuclear cells (PBMCs), taken when the disease was refractory, from a patient treated with antithyroid drugs. The receptor set was obtained from a female donor with Graves disease.

The CDR3, as DNA: TGTGCCAGTAGTCCCTGGGGACAGGGTAACTATGGCTACACCTTC. Its protein product is CASSPWGQGNYGYTF. The V call is TRBV19, the J call TRBJ1-2; 9 positions match TRBD1. The CDR3 runs 15 residues. Trimming removed 5 bases from V and 1 base from J; junction bases left unmatched: 5. Germline V gives CDR1 LNHDA, CDR2 SQIVND (reference sequence).

This chain joins TRBV20-1 and TRBJ2-5, with D uncertain. Germline assignment: CDR1 DFQATT and CDR2 SNEGSKA (reference sequence). The CDR3 extends over 14 amino acids. V was trimmed by 1 base and J by 1 base, leaving 10 bases between them. The CDR3 protein is CSARAPDGQETQYF. CDR3 coding DNA: TGCAGTGCTAGAGCTCCGGACGGCCAAGAGACCCAGTACTTC.